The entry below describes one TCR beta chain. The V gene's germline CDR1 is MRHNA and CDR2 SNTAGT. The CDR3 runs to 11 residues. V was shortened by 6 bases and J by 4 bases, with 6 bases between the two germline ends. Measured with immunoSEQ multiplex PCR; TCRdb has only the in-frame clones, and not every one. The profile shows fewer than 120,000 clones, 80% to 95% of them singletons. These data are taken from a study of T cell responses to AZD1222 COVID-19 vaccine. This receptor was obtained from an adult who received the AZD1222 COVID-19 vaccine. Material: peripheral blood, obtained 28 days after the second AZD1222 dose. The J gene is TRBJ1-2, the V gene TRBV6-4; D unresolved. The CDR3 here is CASRDAYGYTF. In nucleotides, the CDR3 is TGTGCCAGCAGGGATGCCTATGGCTACACCTTC.